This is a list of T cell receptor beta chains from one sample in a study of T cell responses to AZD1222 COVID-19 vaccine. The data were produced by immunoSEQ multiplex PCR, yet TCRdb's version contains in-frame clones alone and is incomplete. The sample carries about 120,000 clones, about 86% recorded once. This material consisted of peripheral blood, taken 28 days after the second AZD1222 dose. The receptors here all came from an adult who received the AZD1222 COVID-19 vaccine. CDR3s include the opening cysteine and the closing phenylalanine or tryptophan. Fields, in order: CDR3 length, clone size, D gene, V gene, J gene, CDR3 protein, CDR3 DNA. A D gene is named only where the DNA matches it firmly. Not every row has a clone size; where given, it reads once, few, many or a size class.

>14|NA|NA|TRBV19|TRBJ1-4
CATKGGGGEEKLFF
TGTGCCACCAAGGGGGGGGGCGGCGAGGAAAAACTGTTTTTT
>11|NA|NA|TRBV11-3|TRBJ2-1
CASSRANEQFF
TGTGCCAGCAGCCGGGCCAATGAGCAGTTCTTC
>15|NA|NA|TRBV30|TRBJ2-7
CAWSGGRSISYEQYF
TGTGCCTGGAGTGGGGGACGCTCGATTTCCTACGAGCAGTACTTC
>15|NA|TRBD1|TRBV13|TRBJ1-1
CASSLDRGPNTEAFF
TGTGCCAGCAGCTTAGACAGGGGCCCAAACACTGAAGCTTTCTTT
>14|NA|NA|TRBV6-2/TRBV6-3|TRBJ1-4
CASSPREFNEKLFF
TGTGCCAGCAGTCCCCGGGAGTTCAATGAAAAACTGTTTTTT
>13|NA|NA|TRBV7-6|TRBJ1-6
CASSSQGHSPLHF
TGTGCCAGCAGCTCCCAGGGTCATTCACCCCTCCACTTT
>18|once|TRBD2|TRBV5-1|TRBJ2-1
CASSSGTSGGRGNNEQFF
TGCGCCAGCAGTTCCGGGACTAGCGGGGGGCGAGGGAACAATGAGCAGTTCTTC
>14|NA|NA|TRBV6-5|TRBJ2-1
CASSYLSLGNEQFF
TGTGCCAGCAGTTACTTATCTCTGGGTAATGAGCAGTTCTTC
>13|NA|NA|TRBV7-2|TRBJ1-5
CASSRTEGQPQHF
TGTGCCAGCAGCCGGACAGAGGGTCAGCCCCAGCATTTT
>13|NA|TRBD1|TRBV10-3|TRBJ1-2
CAISLTGDYGYTF
TGTGCCATCAGTTTGACAGGGGACTATGGCTACACCTTC
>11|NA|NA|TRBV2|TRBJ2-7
CASRGIYEQYF
TGTGCCAGCAGGGGGATTTATGAGCAGTACTTC
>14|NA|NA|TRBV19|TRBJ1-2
CASSVTPPGFGYTF
TGTGCCAGTAGTGTTACACCGCCGGGATTCGGCTACACCTTC
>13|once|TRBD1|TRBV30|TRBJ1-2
CAWTPDRGYGYTF
TGTGCCTGGACTCCGGACAGGGGCTATGGCTACACCTTC
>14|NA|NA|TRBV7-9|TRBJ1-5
CASSLVGSNQPQHF
TGTGCCAGCAGCTTAGTGGGTAGCAATCAGCCCCAGCATTTT
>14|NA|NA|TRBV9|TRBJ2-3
CASSVEGVTDTQYF
TGTGCCAGCAGCGTAGAGGGGGTCACAGATACGCAGTATTTT
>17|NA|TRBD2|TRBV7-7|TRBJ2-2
CASSLAVRGTRTGELFF
TGTGCTAGCAGCTTAGCGGTGCGGGGGACGCGCACCGGGGAGCTGTTTTTT
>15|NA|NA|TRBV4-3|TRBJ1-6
CASRGGSSYNSPLHF
TGCGCCAGCCGGGGGGGAAGCTCCTATAATTCACCCCTCCACTTT
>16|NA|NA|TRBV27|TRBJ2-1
CASSFVGGTSYNEQFF
TGTGCCAGCAGTTTTGTCGGCGGGACCTCCTACAATGAGCAGTTCTTC
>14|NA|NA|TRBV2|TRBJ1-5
CASSERQGNQPQHF
TGTGCCAGCAGTGAACGGCAGGGGAATCAGCCCCAGCATTTT
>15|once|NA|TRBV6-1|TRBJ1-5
CASSEDRGRRQPQHF
TGTGCCAGCAGTGAAGACCGGGGGCGGCGACAGCCCCAGCATTTT
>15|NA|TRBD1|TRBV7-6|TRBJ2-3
CASSRQGEGPDTQYF
TGTGCCAGCAGCCGACAGGGAGAAGGGCCAGATACGCAGTATTTT
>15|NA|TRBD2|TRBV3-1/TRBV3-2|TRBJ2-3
CASSQWTSGTDTQYF
TGTGCCAGCAGCCAATGGACTAGCGGAACAGATACGCAGTATTTT
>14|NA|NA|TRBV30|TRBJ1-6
CAWSVSRANSPLHF
TGTGCCTGGAGTGTATCCAGGGCGAATTCACCCCTCCACTTT
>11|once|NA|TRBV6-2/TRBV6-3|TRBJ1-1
CASSHGTEAFF
TGTGCCAGCAGTCACGGGACAGAAGCTTTCTTT
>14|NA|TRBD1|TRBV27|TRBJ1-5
CASSKTGGLQPQHF
TGTGCCAGCAGTAAGACAGGGGGCCTTCAGCCCCAGCATTTT
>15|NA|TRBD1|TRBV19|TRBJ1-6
CASTDRGSYNSPLHF
TGTGCCAGTACTGACAGGGGGTCCTATAATTCACCCCTCCACTTT
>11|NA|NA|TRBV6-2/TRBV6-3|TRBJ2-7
CASSYPDEQYF
TGTGCCAGCAGTTACCCGGACGAGCAGTACTTC
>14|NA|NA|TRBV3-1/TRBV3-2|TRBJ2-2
CASSQGRVTGELFF
TGTGCCAGCAGCCAAGGGCGAGTGACCGGGGAGCTGTTTTTT
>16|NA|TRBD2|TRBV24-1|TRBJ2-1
CATSDLGLAGGGRLFF
TGTGCCACCAGTGATTTGGGACTAGCGGGGGGCGGACGTTTGTTCTTC
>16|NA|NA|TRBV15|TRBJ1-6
CATSRGAGEGTAPLHF
TGTGCCACCAGCAGAGGAGCTGGTGAGGGGACGGCACCCCTCCACTTT
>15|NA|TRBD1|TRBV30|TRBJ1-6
CAWSGLTGGRSPLHF
TGTGCCTGGAGTGGCCTGACAGGGGGTCGGTCACCCCTCCACTTT
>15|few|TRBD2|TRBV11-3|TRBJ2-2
CASSRSGVNTGELFF
TGTGCCAGCAGCCGGAGCGGGGTGAACACCGGGGAGCTGTTTTTT
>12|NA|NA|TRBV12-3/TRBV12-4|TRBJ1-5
CASSPRWGPQHF
TGTGCCAGCAGTCCCCGGTGGGGGCCCCAGCATTTT
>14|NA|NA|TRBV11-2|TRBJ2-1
CASSLDRARNEQFF
TGTGCCAGCAGCTTAGATCGGGCGCGGAATGAGCAGTTCTTC
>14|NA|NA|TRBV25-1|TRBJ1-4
CASSERRQNEKLFF
TGTGCCAGCAGTGAAAGAAGACAGAATGAAAAACTGTTTTTT
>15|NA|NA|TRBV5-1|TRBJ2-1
CASSLGPQGVNEQFF
TGCGCCAGCAGCTTGGGACCCCAAGGGGTAAATGAGCAGTTCTTC
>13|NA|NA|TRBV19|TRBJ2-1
CASSIGGWGEQFF
TGTGCCAGTAGTATTGGGGGGTGGGGTGAGCAGTTCTTC
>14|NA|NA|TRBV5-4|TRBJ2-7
CASSLQGLTYEQYF
TGTGCCAGCAGCTTGCAGGGCCTAACCTACGAGCAGTACTTC
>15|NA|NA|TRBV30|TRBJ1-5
CAWSVGGGLNQPQHF
TGTGCCTGGAGTGTCGGGGGTGGGCTCAATCAGCCCCAGCATTTT
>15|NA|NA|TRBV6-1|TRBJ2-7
CASSEAFQNELEQYF
TGTGCCAGCAGTGAAGCGTTCCAAAATGAACTCGAGCAGTACTTC
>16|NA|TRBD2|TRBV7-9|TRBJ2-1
CASSFMWTSGGGEQFF
TGTGCCAGCAGCTTCATGTGGACTAGCGGGGGAGGTGAGCAGTTCTTC
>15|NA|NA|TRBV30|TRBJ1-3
CAWSPGTPTGNTIYF
TGTGCCTGGAGTCCCGGGACACCGACTGGAAACACCATATATTTT
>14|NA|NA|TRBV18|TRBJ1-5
CASSPLDSNQPQHF
TGTGCCAGCTCACCACTCGATAGCAATCAGCCCCAGCATTTT
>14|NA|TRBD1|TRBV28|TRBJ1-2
CASTWDRQNYGYTF
TGTGCCAGCACTTGGGACAGGCAGAACTATGGCTACACCTTC
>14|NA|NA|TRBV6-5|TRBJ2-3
CASSPLGGPDTQYF
TGTGCCAGCAGTCCCCTGGGGGGGCCAGATACGCAGTATTTT
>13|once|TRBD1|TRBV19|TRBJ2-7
CASSAQGAGEQYF
TGTGCCAGTAGTGCCCAGGGGGCCGGCGAGCAGTACTTC
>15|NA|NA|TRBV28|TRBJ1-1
CASRERGGVNTEAFF
TGTGCCAGCAGGGAACGGGGGGGAGTGAACACTGAAGCTTTCTTT
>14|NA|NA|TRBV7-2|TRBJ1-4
CASSLSGPNEKLFF
TGTGCCAGCAGCTTGAGTGGGCCTAATGAAAAACTGTTTTTT
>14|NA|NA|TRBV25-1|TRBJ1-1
CASSHLGEGTEAFF
TGTGCCAGCAGCCATCTGGGGGAGGGGACTGAAGCTTTCTTT
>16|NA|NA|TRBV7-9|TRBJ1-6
CASSLVGGRVGSPLHF
TGTGCCAGCAGCTTAGTCGGCGGACGTGTTGGTTCACCCCTCCACTTT
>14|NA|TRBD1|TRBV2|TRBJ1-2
CASSELDRGIGYTF
TGTGCCAGCAGTGAATTGGACAGGGGGATTGGCTACACCTTC
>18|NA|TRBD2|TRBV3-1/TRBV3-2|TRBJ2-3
CASSQDPPLAGSTDTQYF
TGTGCCAGCAGCCAAGATCCGCCACTAGCGGGAAGCACAGATACGCAGTATTTT
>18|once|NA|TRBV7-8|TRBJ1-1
CASSLGAGFDRRNTEAFF
TGTGCCAGCAGCTTGGGAGCGGGTTTCGATCGGCGGAACACTGAAGCTTTCTTT